Listed below are T cell receptor beta chains from one sample, sequenced in a study of CD8 T cells in ankylosing spondylitis. Using its own MiXCR run on the 5' RACE reads, TCRdb lists one record per CDR3 protein. Altogether under 850,000 distinct CDR3 sequences are present, roughly 20% being singletons, with the ten largest covering under 20%. The sample taken for sequencing was blood, either unsorted or a sorted T cell fraction (not recorded which). Source of these receptors: a male donor with ankylosing spondylitis. Both conserved end residues are part of each CDR3. D genes are given only for firm matches. Where a row states a size, it is once, few, many or the class of an expanded clone; other rows omit it.

len,abundance,j_gene,d_gene,v_gene,CDR3aa,CDR3nt
14,few,TRBJ2-7,.,TRBV7-9,CASSSGRDLYEQYF,TGTGCCAGCAGCTCGGGCCGGGACTTATACGAGCAGTACTTC
14,few,TRBJ2-3,TRBD1,TRBV4-1,CASSPDRVLDTQYF,TGCGCCAGCAGCCCGGACAGGGTACTCGATACGCAGTATTTT
14,.,TRBJ2-7,TRBD2,TRBV7-2,CASSPSGIMYEQYF,TGTGCCAGCAGCCCTAGCGGGATTATGTACGAGCAGTACTTC
15,many,TRBJ1-6,.,TRBV2,CASSLGGSYNSPLHF,TGTGCCAGCAGTCTGGGAGGCTCCTATAATTCACCCCTCCACTTT
18,few,TRBJ2-1,.,TRBV11-1,CASSLRGVEFSSYNEQFF,TGTGCCAGCAGCTTAAGGGGCGTCGAATTTAGCTCCTACAATGAGCAGTTCTTC
15,.,TRBJ2-1,.,TRBV11-2,CASNPGFGEYNEQFF,TGTGCCAGCAACCCCGGGTTTGGGGAATACAATGAGCAGTTCTTC
16,.,TRBJ2-1,TRBD2,TRBV7-6,CASSLDGGGSYNEQFF,TGTGCCAGCAGCTTAGACGGCGGGGGCTCCTACAATGAGCAGTTCTTC
16,.,TRBJ2-5,.,TRBV7-2,CASSPSGRAVVETQYF,TGTGCCAGCAGCCCCAGTGGAAGAGCCGTGGTTGAGACCCAGTACTTC
11,.,TRBJ2-1,.,TRBV20-1,CSAEVVNEQFF,TGCAGTGCGGAGGTTGTGAATGAGCAGTTCTTC
14,many,TRBJ2-7,.,TRBV28,CASSLPGNSYEQYF,TGTGCCAGCAGTTTACCGGGAAACTCCTACGAGCAGTACTTC
17,few,TRBJ2-7,.,TRBV28,CASSLSSQGLPSYEQYF,TGTGCCAGCAGTTTAAGTAGCCAGGGCCTCCCCTCCTACGAGCAGTACTTC
14,.,TRBJ2-7,.,TRBV27,CASSLSKSSYEQYF,TGTGCCAGCAGTTTATCGAAAAGCTCCTACGAGCAGTACTTC
12,.,TRBJ2-4,TRBD2,TRBV29-1,CSVPDPGGIQYF,TGCAGCGTCCCGGACCCGGGAGGTATTCAGTACTTC
14,few,TRBJ2-1,TRBD2,TRBV29-1,CSVSGGTQYNEQFF,TGCAGCGTTAGCGGGGGGACGCAATACAATGAGCAGTTCTTC
14,few,TRBJ2-5,.,TRBV7-7,CASSLFRGQETQYF,TGTGCCAGCAGCTTATTCAGGGGTCAAGAGACCCAGTACTTC
14,few,TRBJ1-4,.,TRBV4-3,CASSQESSAGKLFF,TGCGCCAGCAGCCAAGAATCGAGTGCCGGAAAACTGTTTTTT
15,.,TRBJ2-6,.,TRBV12-3/TRBV12-4,CASSVMGSGANVLTF,TGTGCCAGCAGTGTTATGGGCTCTGGGGCCAACGTCCTGACTTTC
16,.,TRBJ2-7,.,TRBV7-9,CASSPFTGESGYEQYF,TGTGCCAGCAGCCCGTTCACAGGAGAATCAGGCTACGAGCAGTACTTC
15,few,TRBJ1-1,.,TRBV5-1,CASSPSGGRSTEAFF,TGCGCCAGCAGCCCCAGCGGGGGGCGGAGCACTGAAGCTTTCTTT
16,many,TRBJ2-2,TRBD1,TRBV6-2/TRBV6-3,CASSYGAGGRTGELFF,TGTGCCAGCAGTTACGGTGCAGGGGGCAGGACCGGGGAGCTGTTTTTT
15,.,TRBJ1-4,.,TRBV7-8,CASTPGGARNEKLFF,TGTGCCAGCACCCCGGGAGGGGCCCGTAATGAAAAACTGTTTTTT
18,.,TRBJ1-4,.,TRBV3-1,CASSQDAWSGGVGEKLFF,TGTGCCAGCAGCCAAGATGCGTGGAGCGGGGGAGTAGGGGAAAAACTGTTTTTT
14,many,TRBJ2-7,TRBD1,TRBV12-3/TRBV12-4,CASSPTGGAYEQYF,TGTGCCAGCAGCCCCACAGGGGGAGCCTACGAGCAGTACTTC
14,few,TRBJ1-5,.,TRBV7-9,CASSFDSSNQPQHF,TGTGCCAGCAGCTTCGACAGTAGCAATCAGCCCCAGCATTTT
13,few,TRBJ2-7,TRBD2,TRBV4-3,CASSQEAGWEQYF,TGCGCCAGCAGCCAAGAAGCGGGGTGGGAGCAGTACTTC
15,once,TRBJ2-1,.,TRBV20-1,CSAREFGRANNEQFF,TGCAGTGCTAGAGAGTTCGGCAGGGCAAACAATGAGCAGTTCTTC
14,.,TRBJ2-1,TRBD2,TRBV11-2,CASSLAATSGSQFF,TGTGCCAGCAGCTTAGCGGCCACTAGCGGGAGTCAGTTCTTC
15,.,TRBJ2-5,.,TRBV20-1,CSASPPLSNMETQYF,TGCAGTGCTAGCCCCCCGCTAAGTAACATGGAGACCCAGTACTTC
14,.,TRBJ2-2,TRBD2,TRBV2,CASRLAAHTGELFF,TGTGCCAGCAGGCTAGCGGCGCACACCGGGGAGCTGTTTTTT
15,few,TRBJ2-3,TRBD2,TRBV2,CASQMLAVLTDTQYF,TGTGCCAGCCAGATGCTAGCGGTCCTCACAGATACGCAGTATTTT
13,.,TRBJ2-3,.,TRBV2,CASSPDLVDTQYF,TGTGCCAGCAGTCCGGACCTCGTGGATACGCAGTATTTT
13,.,TRBJ2-2,.,TRBV12-3/TRBV12-4,CASSSLTNGELFF,TGTGCCAGCAGTTCGCTGACTAACGGGGAGCTGTTTTTT